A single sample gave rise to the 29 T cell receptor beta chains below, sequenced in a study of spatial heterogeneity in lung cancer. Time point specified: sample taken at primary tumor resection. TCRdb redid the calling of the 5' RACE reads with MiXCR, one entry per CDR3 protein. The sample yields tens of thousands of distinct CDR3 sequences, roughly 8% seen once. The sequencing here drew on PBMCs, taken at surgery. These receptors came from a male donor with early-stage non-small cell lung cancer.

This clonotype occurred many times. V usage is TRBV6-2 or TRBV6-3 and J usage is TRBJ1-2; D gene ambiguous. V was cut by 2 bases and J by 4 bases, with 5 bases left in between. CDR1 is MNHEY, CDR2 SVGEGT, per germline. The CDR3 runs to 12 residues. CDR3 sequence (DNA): TGTGCCAGCAGTTACCCCGTCTATGGCTACACCTTC. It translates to CASSYPVYGYTF.

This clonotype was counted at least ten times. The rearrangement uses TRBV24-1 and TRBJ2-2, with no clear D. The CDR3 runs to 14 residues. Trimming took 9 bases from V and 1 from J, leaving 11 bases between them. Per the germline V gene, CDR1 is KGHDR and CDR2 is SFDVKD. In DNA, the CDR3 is TGTGCCACCTTAGGCCATGGGAACACCGGGGAGCTGTTTTTT. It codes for CATLGHGNTGELFF.

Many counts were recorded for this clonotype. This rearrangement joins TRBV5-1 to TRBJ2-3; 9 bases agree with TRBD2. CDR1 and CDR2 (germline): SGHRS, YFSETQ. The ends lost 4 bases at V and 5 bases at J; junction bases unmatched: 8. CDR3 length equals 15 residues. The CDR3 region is CASSTLAGLVDTQYF. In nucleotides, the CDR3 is TGCGCCAGCAGCACTCTAGCGGGACTAGTAGATACGCAGTATTTT.

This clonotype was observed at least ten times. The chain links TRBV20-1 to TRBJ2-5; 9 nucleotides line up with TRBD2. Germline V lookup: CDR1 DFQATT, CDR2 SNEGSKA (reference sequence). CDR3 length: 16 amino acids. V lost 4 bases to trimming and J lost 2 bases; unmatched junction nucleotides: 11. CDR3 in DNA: TGCAGTGCTACTAAAGGGATGGCGGGGGGGCAAGAGACCCAGTACTTC. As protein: CSATKGMAGGQETQYF.

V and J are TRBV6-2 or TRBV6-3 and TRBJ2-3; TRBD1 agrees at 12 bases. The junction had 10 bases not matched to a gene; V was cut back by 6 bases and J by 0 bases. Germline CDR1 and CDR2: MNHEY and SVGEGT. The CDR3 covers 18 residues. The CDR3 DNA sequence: TGTGCCAGCAGCACCGGGACAGGGGGCCGGGGTAGCACAGATACGCAGTATTTT. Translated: CASSTGTGGRGSTDTQYF.

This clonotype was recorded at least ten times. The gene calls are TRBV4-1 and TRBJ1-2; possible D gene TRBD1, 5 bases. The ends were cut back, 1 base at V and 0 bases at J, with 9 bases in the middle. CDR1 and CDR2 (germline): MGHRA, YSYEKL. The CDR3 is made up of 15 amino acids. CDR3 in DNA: TGCGCCAGCAGCCAAGTGGGGGTCGCTAACTATGGCTACACCTTC. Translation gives CASSQVGVANYGYTF.

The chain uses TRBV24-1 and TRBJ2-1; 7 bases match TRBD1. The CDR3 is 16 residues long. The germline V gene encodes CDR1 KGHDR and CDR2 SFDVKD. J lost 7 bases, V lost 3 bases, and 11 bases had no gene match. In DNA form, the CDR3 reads TGTGCCACCAGTGATCAAGCCCCGGGACAGCTTAATGAGCAGTTCTTC. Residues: CATSDQAPGQLNEQFF.

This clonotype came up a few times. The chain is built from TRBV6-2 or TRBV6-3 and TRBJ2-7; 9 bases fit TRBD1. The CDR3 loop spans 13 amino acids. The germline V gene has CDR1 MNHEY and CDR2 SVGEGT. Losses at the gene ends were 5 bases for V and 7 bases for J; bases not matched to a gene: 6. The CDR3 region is CASSPGQGREQYF. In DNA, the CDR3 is TGTGCCAGCAGTCCCGGACAGGGGCGGGAGCAGTACTTC.

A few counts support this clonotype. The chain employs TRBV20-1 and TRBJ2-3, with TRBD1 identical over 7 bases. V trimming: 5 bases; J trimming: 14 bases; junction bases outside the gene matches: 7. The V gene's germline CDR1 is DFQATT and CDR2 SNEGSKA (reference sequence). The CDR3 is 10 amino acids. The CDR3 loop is CSAFRGSLYF. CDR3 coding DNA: TGCAGTGCTTTCAGGGGGAGTCTGTATTTT.

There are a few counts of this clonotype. For the CDR3, the DNA is TGTGCCAGCAGAACTACAGGGGGTTACGGGGAGCTGTTTTTT. As protein: CASRTTGGYGELFF. This chain connects TRBV11-3 to TRBJ2-2; 8 bases fit TRBD1. CDR3 length equals 14 residues. V lost 6 bases to trimming and J lost 7 bases; unmatched junction nucleotides: 7. The germline V gene has CDR1 SGHNT and CDR2 YENEEA. The entire variable domain, with the rest obtained from reference TRBV11-3 and TRBJ2-2, is as follows: EAGVVQSPRYKIIEKKQPVAFWCNPISGHNTLYWYLQNLGQGPELLIRYENEEAVDDSQLPKDRFSAERLKGVDSTLKIQPAELGDSAVYLCASRTTGGYGELFFGEGSRLTVL.

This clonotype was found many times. CDR3 protein: CATGTGGRMETQYF. CDR3 bases: TGTGCCACCGGAACAGGGGGCAGGATGGAGACCCAGTACTTC. V and J are TRBV12-3 or TRBV12-4 and TRBJ2-5, with TRBD1 matching over 9 bases. The CDR3 consists of 14 residues. The J segment lost 5 bases and the V segment lost 10 bases, leaving 11 bases of the junction unmatched.

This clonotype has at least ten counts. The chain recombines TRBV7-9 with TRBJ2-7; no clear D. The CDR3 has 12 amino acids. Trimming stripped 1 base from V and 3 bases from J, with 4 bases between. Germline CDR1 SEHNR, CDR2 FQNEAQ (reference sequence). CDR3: CASSLVIYEQYF. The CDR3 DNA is TGTGCCAGCAGCTTAGTAATCTACGAGCAGTACTTC.

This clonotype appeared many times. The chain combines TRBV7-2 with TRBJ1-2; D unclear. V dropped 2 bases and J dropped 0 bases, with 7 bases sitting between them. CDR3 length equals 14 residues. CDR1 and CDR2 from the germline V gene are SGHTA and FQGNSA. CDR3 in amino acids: CASSLQGSNYGYTF. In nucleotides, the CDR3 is TGTGCCAGCAGCTTACAAGGGTCTAACTATGGCTACACCTTC.

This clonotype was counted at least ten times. CDR3 residues: CASSYGTSGLKQYV. As DNA, the CDR3 is TGTGCCAGCAGTTACGGGACTAGCGGGCTCAAGCAGTACGTC. This chain uses TRBV6-2 or TRBV6-3 with TRBJ2-7; 12 nucleotides align to TRBD2. The CDR3 has 14 amino acids. Germline V gene lookup returns CDR1 MNHEY and CDR2 SVGEGT. The trim removed 2 bases at V and 8 bases at J, leaving 4 bases unmatched.

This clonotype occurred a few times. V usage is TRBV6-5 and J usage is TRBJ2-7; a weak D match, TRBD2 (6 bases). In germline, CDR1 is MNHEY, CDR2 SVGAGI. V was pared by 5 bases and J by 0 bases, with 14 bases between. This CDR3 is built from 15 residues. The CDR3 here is CASSQPGLYSYEQYF. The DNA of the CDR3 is TGTGCCAGCAGTCAACCGGGACTCTACTCCTACGAGCAGTACTTC.

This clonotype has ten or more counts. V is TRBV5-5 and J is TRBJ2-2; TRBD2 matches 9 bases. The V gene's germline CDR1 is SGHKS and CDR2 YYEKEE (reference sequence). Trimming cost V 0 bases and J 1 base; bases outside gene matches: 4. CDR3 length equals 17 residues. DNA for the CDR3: TGTGCCAGCAGCTTGGCAGCTAGCGGGATGAACACCGGGGAGCTGTTTTTT. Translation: CASSLAASGMNTGELFF.

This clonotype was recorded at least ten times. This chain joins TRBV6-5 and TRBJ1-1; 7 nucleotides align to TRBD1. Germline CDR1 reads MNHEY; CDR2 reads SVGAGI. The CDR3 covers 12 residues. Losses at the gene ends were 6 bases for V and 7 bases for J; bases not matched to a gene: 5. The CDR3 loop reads CASSRGQFEAFF. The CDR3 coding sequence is TGTGCCAGCAGCCGGGGACAGTTTGAAGCTTTCTTT.

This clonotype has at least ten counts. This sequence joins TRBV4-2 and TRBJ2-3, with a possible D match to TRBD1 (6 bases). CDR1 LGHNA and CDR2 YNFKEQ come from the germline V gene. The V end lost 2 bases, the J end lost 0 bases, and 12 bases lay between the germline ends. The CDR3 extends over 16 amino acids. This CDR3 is CASSQKTTGSTDTQYF. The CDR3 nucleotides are TGTGCCAGCAGCCAAAAAACGACAGGTAGCACAGATACGCAGTATTTT.

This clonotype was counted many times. The CDR3 is CASSYTRDRGREETQYF. The CDR3 coding sequence is TGTGCCAGCAGTTATACCAGGGACAGGGGGCGCGAAGAGACCCAGTACTTC. The chain uses TRBV6-2 or TRBV6-3 and TRBJ2-5, with 12 positions matching TRBD1. Germline lookup yields CDR1 MNHEY and CDR2 SVGEGT. Trimming at V came to 3 bases and at J to 3 bases, leaving 8 bases not matched to a gene. The CDR3 runs 17 residues.

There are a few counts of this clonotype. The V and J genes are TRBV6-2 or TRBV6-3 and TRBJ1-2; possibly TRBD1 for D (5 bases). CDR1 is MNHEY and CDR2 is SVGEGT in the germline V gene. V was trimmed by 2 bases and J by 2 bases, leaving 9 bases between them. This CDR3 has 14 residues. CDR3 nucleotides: TGTGCCAGCAGTTACAGTGGACACAACTATGGCTACACCTTC. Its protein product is CASSYSGHNYGYTF.

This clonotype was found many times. The CDR3 sequence: CASSPTGYYGYTF. The CDR3 nucleotides read TGTGCCAGCTCACCCACAGGATACTATGGCTACACCTTC. The chain has TRBV18 and TRBJ1-2; D may be TRBD1 (5 bases). CDR3 length: 13 residues. V was shortened by 3 bases and J by 3 bases, with 8 bases between the two germline ends. Germline V gene sequence: CDR1 KGHSH, CDR2 LQKENI.

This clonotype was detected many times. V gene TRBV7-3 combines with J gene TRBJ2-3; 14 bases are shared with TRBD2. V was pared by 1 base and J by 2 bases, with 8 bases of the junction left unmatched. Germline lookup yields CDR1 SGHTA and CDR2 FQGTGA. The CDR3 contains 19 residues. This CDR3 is CASSLRGLAGAGLTDTQYF. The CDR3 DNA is TGTGCCAGCAGCTTAAGGGGACTAGCGGGGGCCGGGCTCACAGATACGCAGTATTTT.

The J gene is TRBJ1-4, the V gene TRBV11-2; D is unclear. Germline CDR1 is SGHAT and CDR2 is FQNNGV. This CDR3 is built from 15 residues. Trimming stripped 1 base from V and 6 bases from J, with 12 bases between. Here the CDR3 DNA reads TGTGCCAGCAGCTTAGTAGCCGGGTATGATGAAAAACTGTTTTTT. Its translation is CASSLVAGYDEKLFF.

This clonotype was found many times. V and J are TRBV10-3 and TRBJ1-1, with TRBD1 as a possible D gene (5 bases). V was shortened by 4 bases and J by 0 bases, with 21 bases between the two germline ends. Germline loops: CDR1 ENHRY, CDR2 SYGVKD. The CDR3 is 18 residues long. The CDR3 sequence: CAISGGRQGQPLNTEAFF. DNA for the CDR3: TGTGCCATCAGTGGGGGGAGACAAGGCCAACCCCTGAACACTGAAGCTTTCTTT.

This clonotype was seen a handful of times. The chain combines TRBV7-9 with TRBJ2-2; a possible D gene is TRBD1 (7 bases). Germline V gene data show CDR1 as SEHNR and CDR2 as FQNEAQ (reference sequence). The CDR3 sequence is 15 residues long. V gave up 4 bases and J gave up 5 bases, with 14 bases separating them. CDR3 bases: TGTGCCAGCAGCTCAAGACAGGGAGGAACCGGGGAGCTGTTTTTT. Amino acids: CASSSRQGGTGELFF.

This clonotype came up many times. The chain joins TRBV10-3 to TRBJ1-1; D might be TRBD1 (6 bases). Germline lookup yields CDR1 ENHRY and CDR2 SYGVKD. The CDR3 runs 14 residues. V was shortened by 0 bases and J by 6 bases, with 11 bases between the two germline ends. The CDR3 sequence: CAISESRGGAEAFF. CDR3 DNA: TGTGCCATCAGTGAGTCCAGGGGAGGCGCTGAAGCTTTCTTT.

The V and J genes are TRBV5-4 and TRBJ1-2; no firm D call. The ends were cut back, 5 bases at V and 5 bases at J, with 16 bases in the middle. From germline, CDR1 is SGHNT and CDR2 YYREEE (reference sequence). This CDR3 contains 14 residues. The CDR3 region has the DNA TGTGCCAGCAGAATACGTAGCAGAGGTTATGGCTACACCTTC. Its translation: CASRIRSRGYGYTF.

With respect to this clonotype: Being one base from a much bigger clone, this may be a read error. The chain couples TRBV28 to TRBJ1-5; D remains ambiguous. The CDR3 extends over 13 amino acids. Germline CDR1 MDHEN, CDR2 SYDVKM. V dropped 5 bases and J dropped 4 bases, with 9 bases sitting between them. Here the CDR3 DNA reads TGTGCCAGCAGTCCCAAAACAAATCAGCCCCAGCATTTT. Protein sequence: CASSPKTNQPQHF.

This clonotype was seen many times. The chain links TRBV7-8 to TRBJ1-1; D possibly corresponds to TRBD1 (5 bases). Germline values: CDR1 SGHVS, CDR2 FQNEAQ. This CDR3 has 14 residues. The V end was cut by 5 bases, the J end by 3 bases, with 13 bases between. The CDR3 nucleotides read TGTGCCAGCAGCGAGACAGACACCCACACTGAAGCTTTCTTT. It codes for CASSETDTHTEAFF.